This T cell receptor (beta chain) is drawn from a study of Ad26.COV2.S vaccination and SARS-CoV-2 variants. At the level of the study: Administration of Ad26.COV2.S was intramuscular, either once or twice 56 days apart.

General study points: A substantial breadth of spike-specific CD8+ and CD4+ T cell responses after vaccination has been reported. Total T cell responses were possibly underestimated by TCR breadth and depth analyses. Measurement of non-spike TCR breadth gave similar results in vaccine and placebo recipients.

Generated by immunoSEQ multiplex PCR, the TCRdb table keeps only in-frame clones and is missing some. The sample comprises about 420,000 clones, 88% of which are singletons, and approximately 4% rests with the top ten. Of note for this clone: The antigen remains undetermined.

Germline CDR1 reads SGHDT; CDR2 reads YYEEEE. V was cut by 1 base and J by 2 bases, with 7 bases left in between. The CDR3 contains 13 residues. Noted treatment: around 19 received Ad26.COV2.S at low or high dose, single or two shots; 5 received placebo; per-sample allocation not given. The samples were gathered on day 63 after the first injection of vaccine or placebo. The receptor was isolated from a person between 18 and 65 years old who received the Ad26.COV2.S COVID-19 vaccine or a placebo. The chain is built from TRBV5-6 and TRBJ2-7; D remains ambiguous. Source: peripheral blood, taken in a trial of Ad26.COV2.S vaccine versus placebo. The CDR3 is CASSLSYTYEQYF. The CDR3, as DNA: TGTGCCAGCAGCTTGTCGTATACCTACGAGCAGTACTTC. The variable domain in full, with the rest retrieved from reference TRBV5-6 and TRBJ2-7, is DAGVTQSPTHLIKTRGQQVTLRCSPKSGHDTVSWYQQALGQGPQFIFQYYEEEERQRGNFPDRFSGHQFPNYSSELNVNALLLGDSALYLCASSLSYTYEQYFGPGTRLTVT.